One and the same sample provided the 14 T cell receptor beta chains below, sequenced in a study of blood T cell dynamics during melanoma immunotherapy. Some clones are missing from TCRdb's copy, which holds only in-frame ones; the method was immunoSEQ multiplex PCR. The sample has around 16,000 clones; 85% to 95% are singletons. As for time point: week 3, after first cycle of checkpoint inhibitor. The sequencing here drew on effector memory CD8+ T cells from blood, taken from a patient treated with checkpoint blockade. Receptors originate from a human donor with melanoma.

Worth noting for this clone: The junction shows a germline mismatch at one end, possibly a read error. CDR3 amino acids: CASSLSGAPGYERYF. DNA for the CDR3: TGTGCCAGCAGTTTAAGCGGGGCCCCCGGCTACGAGCGGTACTTC. The J gene is TRBJ2-7, the V gene TRBV27, with 7 bases aligning to TRBD2. The CDR3 spans 15 residues. The germline V gene encodes CDR1 MNHEY and CDR2 SMNVEV (reference sequence).

For this clone: One end of the junction fails to match germline, which may point to a read error. This chain links TRBV9 with TRBJ1-1, with 9 bases matching TRBD1. Germline V gene sequence: CDR1 SGDLS, CDR2 YYNGEE. The CDR3 runs 13 residues. CDR3 nucleotide sequence: TGTGCCAGCAGCCCGGGACAGGGAGGGGAAAGGATCTTT. It translates to CASSPGQGGERIF.

The chain links TRBV7-8 to TRBJ2-6; 10 bases are a match to TRBD1. J was trimmed by 1 base and V by 7 bases; bases with no gene match: 4. This CDR3 is built from 16 residues. From germline, CDR1 is SGHVS and CDR2 FQNEAQ. The CDR3 DNA reads as TGTGCCAGCATCGGACAGGGGGTGTCTGGGGCCAACGTCCTGACTTTC. It is translated as CASIGQGVSGANVLTF.

Comment on this clone: The CDR3 does not close with the conserved phenylalanine or tryptophan, likely indicating a read error. The chain links TRBV10-1 to TRBJ2-7; no clear D. Trimming cost V 5 bases and J 2 bases, with 10 bases left between them. Germline V lookup: CDR1 WNHNN, CDR2 SYGVQD (reference sequence). This CDR3 spans 13 amino acids. The CDR3 DNA reads as TGCGCCAGCAGTCCGGGCCGCACCTACGAGCAGTACCTC. Translated, it gives CASSPGRTYEQYL.

This clone was counted a few times. The chain combines TRBV6-6 with TRBJ1-2, with D unresolved. The CDR3 consists of 11 residues. The germline V gene encodes CDR1 MNHNY and CDR2 SVGAGI (reference sequence). V lost 2 bases, J lost 8 bases, and 6 bases lay in between. CDR3 amino acids: CASSYPQGYTF. CDR3 coding DNA: TGTGCCAGCAGTTACCCCCAGGGCTACACCTTC.

The chain uses TRBV5-6 and TRBJ2-1, with TRBD2 as a possible D gene (6 bases). Trimming stripped 5 bases from V and 9 bases from J, with 12 bases between. The germline CDR1 and CDR2 sequences are SGHDT and YYEEEE. The CDR3 has 12 residues. The CDR3 here is CASSVGGGEQFF. The CDR3 DNA is TGTGCCAGCAGTGTGGGGGGAGGTGAGCAGTTCTTC.

The chain has TRBV5-6 and TRBJ2-7; TRBD1 might be the D (6 bases). The CDR3 loop spans 15 amino acids. Between the trimmed V and J ends, which lost 1 base and 2 bases, there was a span of 13 bases. Germline V lookup: CDR1 SGHDT, CDR2 YYEEEE. The CDR3 DNA reads TGTGCCAGCAGCTTGTGGGGGTCAGGGGCCTACGAGCAGTACTTC. This translates into CASSLWGSGAYEQYF.

This clone was recorded only once. The chain has TRBV29-1 and TRBJ2-7; tentative D call: TRBD2 (7 bases). Germline assignment: CDR1 SQVTM and CDR2 ANQGSEA. The CDR3 contains 15 residues. Trimming stripped 6 bases from V and 1 base from J, with 19 bases between. DNA of the CDR3: TGCAGCGTAGCCCTTCGGGGGGCGGGGTCCTACGAGCAGTACTTC. It yields the protein CSVALRGAGSYEQYF.

The chain employs TRBV9 and TRBJ2-6; D is ambiguous. CDR3 length: 18 amino acids. Per the germline V gene, CDR1 is SGDLS and CDR2 is YYNGEE. Trimming shortened V by 2 bases and J by 0 bases, and 15 bases separated the two germline ends. This CDR3 is CASSVSQERHSGANVLTF. CDR3 in DNA: TGTGCCAGCAGCGTGAGCCAGGAGCGCCACTCTGGGGCCAACGTCCTGACTTTC. The full variable domain, with the rest looked up from reference TRBV9 and TRBJ2-6, is DSGVTQTPKHLITATGQRVTLRCSPRSGDLSVYWYQQSLDQGLQFLIQYYNGEERAKGNILERFSAQQFPDLHSELNLSSLELGDSALYFCASSVSQERHSGANVLTFGAGSRLTVL.

The rearrangement uses TRBV29-1 and TRBJ2-7; D assignment may be TRBD1 or TRBD2 (5 bases each). This CDR3 spans 13 amino acids. V was trimmed by 3 bases and J by 7 bases, leaving 16 bases between them. The germline CDR1 and CDR2 sequences are SQVTM and ANQGSEA. The CDR3 nucleotides are TGCAGCGTTGATCGAGGGGCCCCGGGGGAGCAGTACTTC. Translating it yields CSVDRGAPGEQYF.

The chain uses TRBV9 and TRBJ2-5; TRBD2 aligns across 7 bases. This CDR3 is built from 15 residues. CDR1 is SGDLS, CDR2 YYNGEE, per germline. V lost 0 bases to trimming and J lost 1 base; unmatched junction nucleotides: 3. The CDR3 protein is CASSVGTRPQETQYF. DNA for the CDR3: TGTGCCAGCAGCGTAGGGACTAGGCCCCAAGAGACCCAGTACTTC.

This clone showed up just once. The V call is TRBV6-5, the J call TRBJ2-7, with a weak D call TRBD2 (5 bases). Germline loops: CDR1 MNHEY, CDR2 SVGAGI. The CDR3 extends over 16 amino acids. V was cut by 3 bases and J by 3 bases, with 18 bases left in between. CDR3 in DNA: TGTGCCAGCAGTTATCCCCGCCGAACGGGGTTCTACGAGCAGTACTTC. Protein: CASSYPRRTGFYEQYF.

The genes are TRBV9 and TRBJ2-7, with 7 bases that match TRBD1. Germline V gene data show CDR1 as SGDLS and CDR2 as YYNGEE. The CDR3 consists of 14 residues. The junction had 5 bases not matched to a gene; V was cut back by 4 bases and J by 1 base. CDR3 protein: CASSRQGMSYEQYF. The CDR3 nucleotides are TGTGCCAGCAGCAGACAGGGTATGTCCTACGAGCAGTACTTC.

The chain links TRBV2 to TRBJ1-3; no definite D call. The CDR3 is made up of 15 amino acids. The V gene's germline CDR1 is SNHLY and CDR2 FYNNEI. The germline V and J ends were trimmed by 7 bases and 0 bases, with 13 bases remaining between them. CDR3 DNA sequence: TGTGCCAGCATGGCGGCAATCCGCTCTGGAAACACCATATATTTT. It yields the protein CASMAAIRSGNTIYF.